A single sample is the source of the 31 T cell receptor beta chains below, sequenced in a study of Graves' ophthalmopathy and Graves' hyperthyroidism. TCR beta CDR3 amplification used RNA transcripts. Second-round multiplex PCR came after first-round RT-PCR with HTBI primers. A single record per CDR3 protein comes from TCRdb applying MiXCR to the multiplex PCR reads. The table has under 800,000 distinct CDR3 sequences, 22% seen once. Sequenced: peripheral blood. These receptors originate from a woman younger than 35 with stable Graves' hyperthyroidism. Some clones in this sample may be carry-over from other donors' samples.

This clonotype showed up many times. The chain is built from TRBV20-1 and TRBJ2-5, with 8 positions matching TRBD2. V was pared by 4 bases and J by 1 base, with 5 bases of the junction left unmatched. The CDR3 is 14 amino acids. Germline-derived CDR1 and CDR2 are DFQATT and SNEGSKA (reference sequence). The CDR3: CSANPGRAQETQYF. Here the CDR3 DNA reads TGCAGTGCTAATCCCGGGAGGGCCCAAGAGACCCAGTACTTC.

This clonotype was counted ten times or more. The J gene is TRBJ1-1, the V gene TRBV28; a weak D match, TRBD1 (5 bases). This CDR3 region has 15 residues. The germline V gene encodes CDR1 MDHEN and CDR2 SYDVKM. V was trimmed by 3 bases and J by 1 base, leaving 12 bases between them. CDR3 sequence reads: CASSFSLGGNTEAFF. Here the CDR3 DNA reads TGTGCCAGCAGTTTTTCTCTCGGGGGGAACACTGAAGCTTTCTTT.

At least ten counts were recorded for this clonotype. The V gene is TRBV7-9, the J gene TRBJ1-2, with no clear D. CDR1 is SEHNR and CDR2 is FQNEAQ in the germline V gene (reference sequence). CDR3 length: 13 residues. V lost 5 bases, J lost 6 bases, and 13 bases lay in between. Written as DNA, the CDR3 is TGTGCCAGCAGCCCAGAAGCCCCCGATGGCTACACCTTC. This encodes CASSPEAPDGYTF.

There are a few counts of this clonotype. The rearrangement joins TRBV20-1 to TRBJ1-1; weak D call: TRBD1 (6 bases). The CDR3 is 16 amino acids. Trimming removed 5 bases from V and 0 bases from J, with 19 bases in between. The germline gives CDR1 DFQATT, CDR2 SNEGSKA (reference sequence). For the CDR3, the DNA is TGCAGTGCTCGCAGTAAGACAGGCGTAATGAACACTGAAGCTTTCTTT. Encoded protein: CSARSKTGVMNTEAFF.

Many counts were recorded for this clonotype. J is TRBJ2-7 and V is TRBV20-1, with D perhaps assigned TRBD1 or TRBD2 (5 bases each). CDR3 size: 14 residues. The germline V gene has CDR1 DFQATT and CDR2 SNEGSKA (reference sequence). The V end lost 5 bases, the J end lost 0 bases, and 14 bases lay between the germline ends. CDR3 in DNA: TGCAGTGCTTGCCGGGACGGTGACTCCTACGAGCAGTACTTC. It encodes CSACRDGDSYEQYF.

Comment on this clonotype: A much larger clone differs by one base, so this may be a read error. Likely a read error: the CDR3 ends without its conserved phenylalanine or tryptophan. The chain uses TRBV12-3 or TRBV12-4 and TRBJ2-7; D unresolved. The CDR3 runs 14 residues. The V end lost 8 bases, the J end lost 2 bases, and 16 bases lay between the germline ends. CDR3 DNA: TGTGCCAGCCAAGACGGAAGAGCAACCTACGAGCAGTACCTC. It is translated as CASQDGRATYEQYL.

There are many counts of this clonotype. This chain uses TRBV29-1 with TRBJ2-7, with a possible D match to TRBD2 (6 bases). CDR3 size: 13 residues. The germline gives CDR1 SQVTM, CDR2 ANQGSEA. Trimming stripped 7 bases from V and 2 bases from J, with 15 bases between. The DNA for the CDR3 is TGCAGCGCCTTGGGAGGCTCTACCTACGAGCAGTACTTC. Translating it yields CSALGGSTYEQYF.

V and J are TRBV6-2 or TRBV6-3 and TRBJ1-2, with 8 positions matching TRBD1. Germline CDR1 reads MNHEY; CDR2 reads SVGEGT. V dropped 5 bases and J dropped 6; count of bases not matched to a gene: 14. The CDR3 consists of 16 residues. CDR3 loop: CASSDVDRGREDGYTF. The CDR3 DNA sequence: TGTGCCAGCAGTGATGTCGACAGGGGACGAGAAGATGGCTACACCTTC.

The count of this clonotype is one. The chain is built from TRBV6-1 and TRBJ1-1, with D unclear. The germline CDR1 and CDR2 sequences are MNHNS and SASEGT. Between the trimmed V and J ends, which lost 6 bases and 2 bases, there was a span of 13 bases. CDR3 length: 14 amino acids. The CDR3 here is CASRRPDANTEAFF. CDR3 bases: TGTGCCAGCAGGCGCCCGGACGCAAACACTGAAGCTTTCTTT.

The gene calls are TRBV27 and TRBJ2-7, with 7 positions matching TRBD1. Trimming removed 5 bases from V and 6 bases from J; junction bases left unmatched: 4. Germline assignment: CDR1 MNHEY and CDR2 SMNVEV (reference sequence). The CDR3 is 12 amino acids. CDR3 sequence reads: CASSHRGAEQYF. CDR3 DNA: TGTGCCAGCAGTCACAGGGGAGCCGAGCAGTACTTC.

The genes are TRBV3-1 and TRBJ1-1; no definite D call. V lost 0 bases to trimming and J lost 0 bases, with 17 bases between them. Germline lookup yields CDR1 LGHDT and CDR2 YNNKEL (reference sequence). This CDR3 contains 18 residues. The CDR3: CASSQELFRLTMNTEAFF. CDR3 in DNA: TGTGCCAGCAGCCAAGAATTATTTAGACTGACGATGAACACTGAAGCTTTCTTT.

The table lists this clonotype with many counts. The chain couples TRBV7-8 to TRBJ2-7, with D perhaps TRBD2 (6 bases). This CDR3 comprises 15 residues. Deletions cut 0 bases from V and 6 bases from J, with 15 bases between. The V gene's germline CDR1 is SGHVS and CDR2 FQNEAQ. The CDR3 DNA follows: TGTGCCAGCAGCTTAGCTACGGGACTCCCTATCGAGCAGTACTTC. The encoded protein is CASSLATGLPIEQYF.

Ten or more counts support this clonotype. The V gene is TRBV20-1, the J gene TRBJ2-5; TRBD1 matches 7 bases. The CDR3 has 16 amino acids. Germline loops: CDR1 DFQATT, CDR2 SNEGSKA (reference sequence). With V trimmed by 5 bases and J by 1 base, 13 bases remained unmatched. CDR3 bases: TGCAGTGCTGCCCCCTGGACAGGTTCCCCCCAAGAGACCCAGTACTTC. Protein: CSAAPWTGSPQETQYF.

There are many counts of this clonotype. The chain combines TRBV7-2 with TRBJ1-2, with 9 bases identical to TRBD1. Looked up from germline, CDR1 is SGHTA and CDR2 is FQGNSA. The CDR3 has 14 amino acids. V was clipped by 5 bases and J by 5 bases; unmatched bases: 6. CDR3 nucleotides: TGTGCCAGCAGCCCCGGGGACAGGGTTTATGGCTACACCTTC. Amino acids: CASSPGDRVYGYTF.

This clonotype has ten or more counts. The chain carries TRBV12-3 or TRBV12-4 and TRBJ2-5, with TRBD2 identical over 12 bases. V shed 1 base, J shed 2 bases, and the junction held 2 bases outside the gene matches. This CDR3 comprises 16 residues. Here the CDR3 DNA reads TGTGCCAGCAGTTTAGGACTAGCGGGAGCACAAGAGACCCAGTACTTC. Translation gives CASSLGLAGAQETQYF.

At least ten counts were recorded for this clonotype. The J gene is TRBJ1-5, the V gene TRBV7-6; D gene unclear. The V gene lost 0 bases and the J gene lost 6 bases, with 6 bases spanning the gap. Germline lookup yields CDR1 SGHVS and CDR2 FNYEAQ. This CDR3 spans 13 amino acids. The chain's CDR3 is CASSLAGSQPQHF. CDR3 DNA sequence: TGTGCCAGCAGCTTAGCAGGGAGTCAGCCCCAGCATTTT.

This clonotype has ten or more counts. This CDR3 reads CATTYRKYNSPLHF. CDR3 DNA: TGTGCCACAACCTACCGGAAATATAATTCACCCCTCCACTTT. The chain is built from TRBV2 and TRBJ1-6; D is ambiguous. V was shortened by 10 bases and J by 4 bases, with 14 bases between the two germline ends. In germline, CDR1 is SNHLY, CDR2 FYNNEI. The CDR3 loop spans 14 amino acids. The entire variable domain, with the rest obtained from reference TRBV2 and TRBJ1-6, is as follows: EPEVTQTPSHQVTQMGQEVILRCVPISNHLYFYWYRQILGQKVEFLVSFYNNEISEKSEIFDDQFSVERPDGSNFTLKIRSTKLEDSAMYFCATTYRKYNSPLHFGNGTRLTVT.

This clonotype was detected many times. This chain links TRBV20-1 with TRBJ2-7, with 8 bases identical to TRBD1. With V trimmed by 5 bases and J by 3 bases, 9 bases remained unmatched. The CDR3 covers 14 residues. Germline CDR1 and CDR2: DFQATT and SNEGSKA (reference sequence). The CDR3 nucleotides read TGCAGTGCTGGACCCGGGACAGGCTTCTACGAGCAGTACTTC. Amino acid sequence: CSAGPGTGFYEQYF.

There are many counts of this clonotype. The rearrangement uses TRBV12-3 or TRBV12-4 and TRBJ2-2, with D perhaps TRBD2 (5 bases). The CDR3 runs 15 residues. The ends were cut back, 11 bases at V and 3 bases at J, with 19 bases in the middle. DNA for the CDR3: TGTGCCGCGGGCGGTCGGGATCTGGACACCGGGGAGCTGTTTTTT. It is translated as CAAGGRDLDTGELFF.

This clonotype was counted at least ten times. The chain joins TRBV29-1 to TRBJ2-7, with D possibly being TRBD1 (6 bases). The ends were cut back, 6 bases at V and 3 bases at J, with 15 bases in the middle. Germline V lookup: CDR1 SQVTM, CDR2 ANQGSEA. This CDR3 contains 13 residues. CDR3 sequence: CSVGERGSYEQYF. The CDR3 DNA reads TGCAGCGTGGGGGAGAGGGGGAGCTACGAGCAGTACTTC.

This clonotype was seen more than once but under ten times. The rearrangement uses TRBV19 and TRBJ1-2; 7 nucleotides line up with TRBD1. CDR3 size: 13 residues. Trimming took 9 bases from V and 7 from J; bases not matched to a gene: 11. CDR1 and CDR2 from the germline V gene are LNHDA and SQIVND (reference sequence). CDR3 nucleotide sequence: TGTGCCAGCCTTGACAGGGAATACTCTGGCTACACCTTC. Translation: CASLDREYSGYTF. Variable domain in full (rest from reference TRBV19 and TRBJ1-2): DGGITQSPKYLFRKEGQNVTLSCEQNLNHDAMYWYRQDPGQGLRLIYYSQIVNDFQKGDIAEGYSVSREKKESFPLTVTSAQKNPTAFYLCASLDREYSGYTFGSGTRLTVV.

In this sample, this clonotype turned up many times. The chain uses TRBV15 and TRBJ1-2, with D perhaps matching TRBD1 (6 bases). This CDR3 has 15 residues. The germline V gene has CDR1 LNHNV and CDR2 YYDKDF (reference sequence). Trimming took off 0 bases at V and 8 bases at J, with 16 bases between the two ends. The CDR3 loop reads CATSRDSRAQGGYTF. The CDR3 DNA follows: TGTGCCACCAGCAGAGATTCCAGGGCCCAGGGGGGCTACACCTTC.

Ten or more counts support this clonotype. The V gene is TRBV5-1, the J gene TRBJ1-2, with D uncertain. Germline CDR1 is SGHRS and CDR2 is YFSETQ. The V end was cut by 2 bases, the J end by 3 bases, with 11 bases between. CDR3 length: 14 residues. CDR3 DNA: TGCGCCAGCAGCTTACATACAAGCGACTATGGCTACACCTTC. Encoded protein: CASSLHTSDYGYTF. The whole variable domain, remainder taken from reference TRBV5-1 and TRBJ1-2, is KAGVTQTPRYLIKTRGQQVTLSCSPISGHRSVSWYQQTPGQGLQFLFEYFSETQRNKGNFPGRFSGRQFSNSRSEMNVSTLELGDSALYLCASSLHTSDYGYTFGSGTRLTVV.

This clonotype occurred many times. The chain joins TRBV20-1 to TRBJ2-5; D is undetermined. CDR1 and CDR2 (germline): DFQATT, SNEGSKA (reference sequence). Trimming shortened V by 5 bases and J by 1 base, and 11 bases separated the two germline ends. This CDR3 has 13 residues. The CDR3 loop is CSAAGQAQETQYF. CDR3 DNA sequence: TGCAGTGCTGCCGGCCAGGCCCAAGAGACCCAGTACTTC.

This clonotype was seen many times. This sequence joins TRBV7-2 and TRBJ2-7, with no clear D. CDR3 size: 13 residues. Looked up from germline, CDR1 is SGHTA and CDR2 is FQGNSA. V was shortened by 5 bases and J by 3 bases, with 11 bases between the two germline ends. CDR3 protein: CASSPAPSYEQYF. The DNA of the CDR3 is TGTGCCAGCAGCCCCGCCCCTAGCTACGAGCAGTACTTC. Full variable domain (outside the CDR3, taken from reference TRBV7-2 and TRBJ2-7): GAGVSQSPSNKVTEKGKDVELRCDPISGHTALYWYRQSLGQGLEFLIYFQGNSAPDKSGLPSDRFSAERTGGSVSTLTIQRTQQEDSAVYLCASSPAPSYEQYFGPGTRLTVT.

This clonotype has ten or more counts. The chain couples TRBV12-5 to TRBJ2-7, with 8 bases aligning to TRBD1. The CDR3 loop spans 16 amino acids. Trimming took 0 bases from V and 7 from J; bases not matched to a gene: 11. The germline V gene encodes CDR1 LGHNT and CDR2 FRNRAP. The DNA of the CDR3 is TGTGCTAGTGGTTTGGTAACTGCGGGACAGGACAAGGAGCAGTACTTC. Its translation is CASGLVTAGQDKEQYF. Together with reference TRBV12-5 and TRBJ2-7, the CDR3 gives the full variable domain: DARVTQTPRHKVTEMGQEVTMRCQPILGHNTVFWYRQTMMQGLELLAYFRNRAPLDDSGMPKDRFSAEMPDATLATLKIQPSEPRDSAVYFCASGLVTAGQDKEQYFGPGTRLTVT.

This clonotype was detected ten times or more. The gene calls are TRBV12-5 and TRBJ1-1; 7 bases are a match to TRBD1. The J segment lost 1 base and the V segment lost 2 bases, leaving 7 bases of the junction unmatched. CDR3 length equals 16 residues. The germline gives CDR1 LGHNT, CDR2 FRNRAP. The CDR3 DNA follows: TGTGCTAGTGGTTTGACAGCCGGGACAGCGAACACTGAAGCTTTCTTT. Amino acids: CASGLTAGTANTEAFF.

The table lists this clonotype with many counts. This may be a read error: a much more frequent sequence differs by one nucleotide. The V call is TRBV6-5, the J call TRBJ1-5; TRBD1 aligns across 11 bases. Germline values: CDR1 MNHEY, CDR2 SVGAGI. This CDR3 has 16 amino acids. V gave up 4 bases and J gave up 4 bases; unmatched junction bases: 6. Here the CDR3 reads CASSWTGGAGNQPQHF. CDR3 DNA: TGTGCCAGCAGTTGGACAGGGGGCGCCGGGAATCAGCCCCAGCATTTT.

There are many counts of this clonotype. The rearrangement joins TRBV19 to TRBJ2-5, with a tentative D call TRBD1 (5 bases). This CDR3 has 13 residues. Germline V CDR1 and CDR2: LNHDA, SQIVND (reference sequence). V gave up 2 bases and J gave up 3 bases, with 7 bases separating them. CDR3 residues: CASSITGKETQYF. DNA of the CDR3: TGTGCCAGTAGTATAACAGGAAAAGAGACCCAGTACTTC.

This clonotype was picked up many times. This rearrangement joins TRBV6-5 to TRBJ1-2; the D is unclear. Deletions cut 1 base from V and 4 bases from J, with 13 bases between. In germline, CDR1 is MNHEY, CDR2 SVGAGI. The CDR3 length is 15 residues. DNA for the CDR3: TGTGCCAGCAGTTACTTAGTTACGGCCATCTATGGCTACACCTTC. As protein: CASSYLVTAIYGYTF.

Here the CDR3 DNA reads TGTGCCAGCAGCTTAGGACAGCTCTGGGGCTACACCTTC. Translated, it gives CASSLGQLWGYTF. The V call is TRBV11-3, the J call TRBJ1-2; possibly TRBD1 for D (5 bases). Germline V gene sequence: CDR1 SGHNT, CDR2 YENEEA. The CDR3 has 13 amino acids. V dropped 1 base and J dropped 8 bases, with 11 bases sitting between them.